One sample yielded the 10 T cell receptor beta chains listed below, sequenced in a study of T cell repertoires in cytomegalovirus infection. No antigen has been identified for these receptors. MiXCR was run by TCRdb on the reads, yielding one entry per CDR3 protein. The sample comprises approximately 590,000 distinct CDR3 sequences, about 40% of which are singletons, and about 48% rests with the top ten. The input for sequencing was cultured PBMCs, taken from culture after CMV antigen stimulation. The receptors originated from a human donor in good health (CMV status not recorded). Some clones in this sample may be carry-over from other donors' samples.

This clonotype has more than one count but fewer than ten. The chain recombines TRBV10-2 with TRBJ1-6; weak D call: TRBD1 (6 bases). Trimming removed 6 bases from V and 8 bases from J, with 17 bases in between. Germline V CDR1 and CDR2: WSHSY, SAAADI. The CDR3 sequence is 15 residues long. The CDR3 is CASRVDSSRDSPLHF. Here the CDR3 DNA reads TGCGCCAGCAGGGTGGACAGCTCGAGAGATTCACCCCTCCACTTT.

The CDR3 DNA follows: TGTGCCAGCAGCTTGGGGGACAGGGGCGGGCAAGAGACCCAGTACTTC. Protein: CASSLGDRGGQETQYF. The chain is built from TRBV7-9 and TRBJ2-5; 10 nucleotides line up with TRBD1. The V and J ends lost 3 bases and 2 bases, in that order; junction bases with no gene match: 6. The CDR3 has 16 amino acids. Per the germline V gene, CDR1 is SEHNR and CDR2 is FQNEAQ (reference sequence).

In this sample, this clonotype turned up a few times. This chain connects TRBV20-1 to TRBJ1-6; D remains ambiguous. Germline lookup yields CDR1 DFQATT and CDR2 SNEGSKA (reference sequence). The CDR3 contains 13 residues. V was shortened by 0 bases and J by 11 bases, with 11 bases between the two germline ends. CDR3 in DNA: TGCAGTGCTAGAGATCGAAGCGTGGCACCCCTCCACTTT. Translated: CSARDRSVAPLHF.

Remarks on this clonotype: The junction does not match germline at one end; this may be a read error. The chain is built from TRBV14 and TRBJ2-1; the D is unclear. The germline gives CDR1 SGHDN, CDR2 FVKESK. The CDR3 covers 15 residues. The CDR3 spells CASSPRTELYNEQFF. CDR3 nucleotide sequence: TGTGCCAGCAGCCCAAGGACGGAACTGTACAACGAGCAGTTCTTC.

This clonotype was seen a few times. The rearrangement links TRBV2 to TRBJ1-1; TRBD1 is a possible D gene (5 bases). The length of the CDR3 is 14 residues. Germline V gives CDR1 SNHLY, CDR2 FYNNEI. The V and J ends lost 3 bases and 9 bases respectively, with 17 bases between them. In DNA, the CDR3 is TGTGCCAGCAGTGACCAAAGGACAATGCTGAAAGCTTTCTTT. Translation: CASSDQRTMLKAFF.

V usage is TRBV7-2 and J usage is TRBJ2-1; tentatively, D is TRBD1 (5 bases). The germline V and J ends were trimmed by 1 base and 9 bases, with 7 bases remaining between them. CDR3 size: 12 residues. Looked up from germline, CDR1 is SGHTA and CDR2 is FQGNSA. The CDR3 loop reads CASSLEGVEQFF. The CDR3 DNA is TGTGCCAGCAGCTTAGAAGGGGTTGAGCAGTTCTTC.

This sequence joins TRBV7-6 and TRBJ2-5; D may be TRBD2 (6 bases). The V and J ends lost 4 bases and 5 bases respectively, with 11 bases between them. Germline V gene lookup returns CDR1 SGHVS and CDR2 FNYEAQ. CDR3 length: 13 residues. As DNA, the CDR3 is TGTGCCAGCAGCTCCCCTAGCGTTGAGACCCAGTACTTC. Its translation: CASSSPSVETQYF.

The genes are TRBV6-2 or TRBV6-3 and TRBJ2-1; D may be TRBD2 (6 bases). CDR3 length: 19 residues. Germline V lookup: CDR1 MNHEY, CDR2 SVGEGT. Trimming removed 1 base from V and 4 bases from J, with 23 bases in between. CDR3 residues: CASSYFPIERAPRYNEQFF. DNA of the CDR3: TGTGCCAGCAGTTACTTTCCTATCGAGCGGGCACCACGTTACAATGAGCAGTTCTTC.

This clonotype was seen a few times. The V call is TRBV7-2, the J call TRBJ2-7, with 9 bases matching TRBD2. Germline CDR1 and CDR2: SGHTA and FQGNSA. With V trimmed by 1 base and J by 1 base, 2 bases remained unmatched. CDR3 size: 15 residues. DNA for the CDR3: TGTGCCAGCAGCTTAGTACTAGCGGGTTCCTACGAGCAGTACTTC. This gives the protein CASSLVLAGSYEQYF.

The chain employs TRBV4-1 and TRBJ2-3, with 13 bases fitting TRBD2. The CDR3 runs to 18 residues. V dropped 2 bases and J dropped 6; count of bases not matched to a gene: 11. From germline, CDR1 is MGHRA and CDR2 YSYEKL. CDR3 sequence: CASSQREITSGGADTQYF. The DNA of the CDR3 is TGCGCCAGCAGCCAAAGGGAAATTACTAGCGGGGGGGCTGATACGCAGTATTTT.